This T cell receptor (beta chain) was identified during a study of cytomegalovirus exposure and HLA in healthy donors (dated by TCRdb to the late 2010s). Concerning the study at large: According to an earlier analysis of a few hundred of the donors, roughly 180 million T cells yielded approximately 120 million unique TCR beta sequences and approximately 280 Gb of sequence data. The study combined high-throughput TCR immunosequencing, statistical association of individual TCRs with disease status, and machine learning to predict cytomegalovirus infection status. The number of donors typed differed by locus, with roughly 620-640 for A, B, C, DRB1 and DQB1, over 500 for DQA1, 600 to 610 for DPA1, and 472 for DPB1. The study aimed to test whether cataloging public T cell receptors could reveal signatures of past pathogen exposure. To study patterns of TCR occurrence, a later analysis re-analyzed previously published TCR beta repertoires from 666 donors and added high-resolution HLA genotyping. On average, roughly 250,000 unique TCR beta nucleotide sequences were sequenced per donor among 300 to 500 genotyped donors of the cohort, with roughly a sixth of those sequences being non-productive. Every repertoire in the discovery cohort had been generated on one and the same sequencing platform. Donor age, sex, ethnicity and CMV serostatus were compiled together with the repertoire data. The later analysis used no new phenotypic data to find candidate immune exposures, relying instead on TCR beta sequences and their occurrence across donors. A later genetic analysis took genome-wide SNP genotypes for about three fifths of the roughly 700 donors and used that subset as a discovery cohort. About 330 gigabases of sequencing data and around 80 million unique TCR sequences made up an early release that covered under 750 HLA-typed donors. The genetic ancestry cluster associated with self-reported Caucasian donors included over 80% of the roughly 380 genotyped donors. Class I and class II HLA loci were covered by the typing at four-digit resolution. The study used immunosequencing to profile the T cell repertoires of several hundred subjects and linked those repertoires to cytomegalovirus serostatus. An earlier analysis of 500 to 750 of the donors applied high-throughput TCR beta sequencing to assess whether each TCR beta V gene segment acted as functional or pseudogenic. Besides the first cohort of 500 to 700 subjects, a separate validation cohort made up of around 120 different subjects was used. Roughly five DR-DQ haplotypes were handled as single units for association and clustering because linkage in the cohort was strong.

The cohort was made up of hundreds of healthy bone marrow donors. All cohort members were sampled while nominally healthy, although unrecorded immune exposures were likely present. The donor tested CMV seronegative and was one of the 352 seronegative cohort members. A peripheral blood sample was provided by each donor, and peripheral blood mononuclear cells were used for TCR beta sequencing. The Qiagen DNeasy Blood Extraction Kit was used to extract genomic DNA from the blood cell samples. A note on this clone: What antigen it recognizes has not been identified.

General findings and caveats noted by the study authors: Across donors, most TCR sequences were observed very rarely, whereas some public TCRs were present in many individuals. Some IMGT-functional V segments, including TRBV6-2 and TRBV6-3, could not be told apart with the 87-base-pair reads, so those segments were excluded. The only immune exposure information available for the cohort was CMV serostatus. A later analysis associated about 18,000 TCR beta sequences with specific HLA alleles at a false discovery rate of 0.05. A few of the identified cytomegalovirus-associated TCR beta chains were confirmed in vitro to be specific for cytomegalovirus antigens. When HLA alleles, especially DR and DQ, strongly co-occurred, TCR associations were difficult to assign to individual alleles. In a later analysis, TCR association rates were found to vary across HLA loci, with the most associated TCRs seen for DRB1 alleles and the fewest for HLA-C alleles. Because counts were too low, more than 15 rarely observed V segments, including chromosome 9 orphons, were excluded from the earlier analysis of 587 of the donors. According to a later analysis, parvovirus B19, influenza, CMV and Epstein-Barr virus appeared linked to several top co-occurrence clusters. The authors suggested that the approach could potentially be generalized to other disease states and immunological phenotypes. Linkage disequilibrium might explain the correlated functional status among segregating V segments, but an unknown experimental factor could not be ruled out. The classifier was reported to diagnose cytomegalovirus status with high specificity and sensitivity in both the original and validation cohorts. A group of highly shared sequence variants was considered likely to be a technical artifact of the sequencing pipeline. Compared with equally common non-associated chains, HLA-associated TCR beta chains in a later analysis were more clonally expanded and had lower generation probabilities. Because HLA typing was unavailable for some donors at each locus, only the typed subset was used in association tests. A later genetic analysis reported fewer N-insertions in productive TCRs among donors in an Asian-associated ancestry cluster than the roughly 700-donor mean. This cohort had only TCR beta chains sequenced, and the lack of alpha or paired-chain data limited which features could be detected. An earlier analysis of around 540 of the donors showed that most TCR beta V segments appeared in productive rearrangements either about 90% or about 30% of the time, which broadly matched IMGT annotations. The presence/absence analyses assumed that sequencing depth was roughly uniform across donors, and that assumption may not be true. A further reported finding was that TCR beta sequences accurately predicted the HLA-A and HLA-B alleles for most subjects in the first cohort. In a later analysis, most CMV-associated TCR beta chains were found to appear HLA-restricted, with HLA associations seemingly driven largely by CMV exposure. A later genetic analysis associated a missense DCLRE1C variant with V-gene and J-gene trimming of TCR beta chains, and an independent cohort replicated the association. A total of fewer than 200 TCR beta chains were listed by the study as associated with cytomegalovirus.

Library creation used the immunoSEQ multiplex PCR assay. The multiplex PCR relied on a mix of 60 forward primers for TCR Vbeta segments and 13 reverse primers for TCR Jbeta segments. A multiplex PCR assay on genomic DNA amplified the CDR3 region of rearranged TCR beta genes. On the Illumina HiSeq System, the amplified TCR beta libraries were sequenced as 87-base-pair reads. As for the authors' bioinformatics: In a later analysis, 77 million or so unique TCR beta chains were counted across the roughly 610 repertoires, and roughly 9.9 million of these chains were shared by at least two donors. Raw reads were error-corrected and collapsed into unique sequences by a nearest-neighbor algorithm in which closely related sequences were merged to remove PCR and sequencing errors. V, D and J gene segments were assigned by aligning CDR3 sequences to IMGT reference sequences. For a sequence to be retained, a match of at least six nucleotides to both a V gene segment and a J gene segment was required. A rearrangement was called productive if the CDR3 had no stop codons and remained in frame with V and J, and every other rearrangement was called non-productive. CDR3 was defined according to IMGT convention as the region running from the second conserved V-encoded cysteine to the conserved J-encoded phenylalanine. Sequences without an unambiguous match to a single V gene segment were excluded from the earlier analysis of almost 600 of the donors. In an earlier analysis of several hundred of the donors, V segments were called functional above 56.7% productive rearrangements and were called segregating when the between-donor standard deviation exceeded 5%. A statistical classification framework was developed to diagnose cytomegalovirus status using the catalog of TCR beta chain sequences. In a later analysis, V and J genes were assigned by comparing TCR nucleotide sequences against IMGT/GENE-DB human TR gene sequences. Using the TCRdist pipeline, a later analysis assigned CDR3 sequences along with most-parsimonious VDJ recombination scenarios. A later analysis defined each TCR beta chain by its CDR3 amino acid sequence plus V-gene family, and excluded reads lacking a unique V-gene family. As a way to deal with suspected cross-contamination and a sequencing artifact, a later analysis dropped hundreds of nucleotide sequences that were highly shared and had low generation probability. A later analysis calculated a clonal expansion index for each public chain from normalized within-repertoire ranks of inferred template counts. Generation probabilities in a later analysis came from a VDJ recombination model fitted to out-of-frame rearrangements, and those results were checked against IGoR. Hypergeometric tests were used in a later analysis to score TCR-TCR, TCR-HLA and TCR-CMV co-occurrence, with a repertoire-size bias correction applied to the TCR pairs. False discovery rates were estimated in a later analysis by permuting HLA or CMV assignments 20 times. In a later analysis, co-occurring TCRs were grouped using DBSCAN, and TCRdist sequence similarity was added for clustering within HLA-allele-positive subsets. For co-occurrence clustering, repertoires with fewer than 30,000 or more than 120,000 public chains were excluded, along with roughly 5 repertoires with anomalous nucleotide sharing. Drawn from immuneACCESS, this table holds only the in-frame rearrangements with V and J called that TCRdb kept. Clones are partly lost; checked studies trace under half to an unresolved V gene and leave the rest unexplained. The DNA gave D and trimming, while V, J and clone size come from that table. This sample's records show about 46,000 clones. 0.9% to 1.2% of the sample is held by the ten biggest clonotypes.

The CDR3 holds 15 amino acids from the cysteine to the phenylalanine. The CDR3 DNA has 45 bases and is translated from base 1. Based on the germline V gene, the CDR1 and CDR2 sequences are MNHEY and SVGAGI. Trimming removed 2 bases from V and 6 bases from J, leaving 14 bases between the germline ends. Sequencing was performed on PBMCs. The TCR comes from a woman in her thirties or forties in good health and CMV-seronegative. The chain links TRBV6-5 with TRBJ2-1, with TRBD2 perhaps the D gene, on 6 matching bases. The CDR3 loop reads CASSYGRLGRNEQFF. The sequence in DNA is TGTGCCAGCAGTTACGGGAGACTAGGGCGCAATGAGCAGTTCTTC.